Below, 24 T cell receptor beta chains from the same sample are listed, as sequenced in a study of blood T cell repertoires in COVID-19. The assay was immunoSEQ multiplex PCR, and TCRdb's table has in-frame clones only and misses some. Among approximately 230,000 clones listed, 70% to 85% were seen once. Material for sequencing was PBMCs or T cells enriched from blood (not recorded which). The receptor set was obtained from a middle-aged man who had recovered from COVID-19.

This clone was picked up one time. The V and J genes are TRBV28 and TRBJ2-7; possibly TRBD1 for D (6 bases). This CDR3 is built from 13 residues. Trimming pared 8 bases from V and 0 bases from J, leaving 11 bases between. In germline, CDR1 is MDHEN, CDR2 SYDVKM. CDR3 bases: TGTGCCAGCTTAGACAGGAGCTCCTACGAGCAGTACTTC. Translated: CASLDRSSYEQYF.

This sequence joins TRBV12-3 or TRBV12-4 and TRBJ2-1; D is perhaps TRBD2 (5 bases). This CDR3 is built from 12 residues. Trimming took 1 base from V and 12 from J, leaving 10 bases between them. The CDR3 DNA sequence: TGTGCCAGCAGTTTAGGCCTCCGGGGGCAGTTCTTC. It translates to CASSLGLRGQFF.

The chain couples TRBV10-3 to TRBJ2-3, with a possible D match to TRBD1 (6 bases). The CDR3 consists of 12 residues. Trimming removed 6 bases from V and 3 bases from J, with 7 bases in between. Germline V gene lookup returns CDR1 ENHRY and CDR2 SYGVKD. The CDR3 loop reads CAIRQGTDTQYF. The CDR3 bases are TGTGCCATCAGACAGGGTACAGATACGCAGTATTTT.

This sequence joins TRBV2 and TRBJ1-5; D not resolved. Trimming left V 4 bases short and J 1 base short, with 11 bases between. CDR1 is SNHLY, CDR2 FYNNEI, per germline. The CDR3 is made up of 15 amino acids. In nucleotides, the CDR3 is TGTGCCAGCAGTGGAGTCGGCGGGAGCAATCAGCCCCAGCATTTT. Protein sequence: CASSGVGGSNQPQHF.

The V gene is TRBV3-1 (or the pseudogene TRBV3-2), the J gene TRBJ2-7, with a tentative D call TRBD2 (5 bases). Germline-derived CDR1 and CDR2 are LGHDT and YNNKEL (reference sequence). V shed 1 base and J shed 7 bases, with 26 bases lying between them. The CDR3 extends over 18 amino acids. The CDR3 is CASSQGWRVGRHVREQYF. In DNA form, the CDR3 reads TGTGCCAGCAGCCAAGGGTGGCGGGTTGGGCGACACGTCAGAGAGCAGTACTTC.

This clone was detected only once. The genes are TRBV5-1 and TRBJ1-2; D remains unclear. The CDR3 contains 13 residues. The V end lost 4 bases, the J end lost 0 bases, and 7 bases lay between the germline ends. The germline CDR1 and CDR2 sequences are SGHRS and YFSETQ. The CDR3 nucleotides read TGCGCCAGCAGCCAGGCAGCTAACTATGGCTACACCTTC. Amino acids: CASSQAANYGYTF.

The DNA for the CDR3 is TGTGCCAGCAGCTTACAGGACAGGGTTGTAATTGAGCAGTACTTC. Encoded protein: CASSLQDRVVIEQYF. V usage is TRBV7-8 and J usage is TRBJ2-7, with 8 positions matching TRBD1. The CDR3 is 15 amino acids. Losses at the gene ends were 2 bases for V and 7 bases for J; bases not matched to a gene: 10. CDR1 and CDR2 from the germline V gene are SGHVS and FQNEAQ.

The gene calls are TRBV5-6 and TRBJ2-7; 8 bases match TRBD1. CDR1 is SGHDT, CDR2 YYEEEE, per germline. This CDR3 region has 15 residues. With V trimmed by 4 bases and J by 3 bases, 9 bases remained unmatched. Here the CDR3 reads CASSARDRWGYEQYF. Here the CDR3 DNA reads TGTGCCAGCAGCGCCCGGGACAGGTGGGGCTACGAGCAGTACTTC.

The rearrangement uses TRBV11-2 and TRBJ1-3, with D perhaps matching TRBD1 (5 bases). The CDR3 is 15 residues long. Looked up from germline, CDR1 is SGHAT and CDR2 is FQNNGV. The V and J ends lost 5 bases and 0 bases respectively, with 11 bases between them. The CDR3 nucleotides read TGTGCCAGCAGCAGGCCCGACAGCTCTGGAAACACCATATATTTT. As protein: CASSRPDSSGNTIYF.

CDR3 DNA sequence: TGTGCCAGCAGTCTCGAGGACAGGGGGGTGTACTTC. Translation gives CASSLEDRGVYF. The chain has TRBV28 and TRBJ2-7, with 10 bases matching TRBD1. This CDR3 region has 12 residues. V was clipped by 5 bases and J by 12 bases; unmatched bases: 7. Germline V lookup: CDR1 MDHEN, CDR2 SYDVKM.

The chain employs TRBV5-6 and TRBJ1-1, with a possible D match to TRBD1 (5 bases). CDR1 and CDR2 from the germline V gene are SGHDT and YYEEEE. The CDR3 contains 15 residues. The V gene lost 4 bases and the J gene lost 4 bases, with 17 bases spanning the gap. The CDR3 loop is CASSDAGKGLTEAFF. The CDR3 nucleotides read TGTGCCAGCAGCGACGCAGGGAAGGGGCTCACTGAAGCTTTCTTT. Drawing the rest from reference TRBV5-6 and TRBJ1-1, the complete variable domain is DAGVTQSPTHLIKTRGQQVTLRCSPKSGHDTVSWYQQALGQGPQFIFQYYEEEERQRGNFPDRFSGHQFPNYSSELNVNALLLGDSALYLCASSDAGKGLTEAFFGQGTRLTVV.

This chain uses TRBV28 with TRBJ2-7; 14 bases are a match to TRBD2. The CDR3 loop spans 16 amino acids. Germline CDR1 and CDR2: MDHEN and SYDVKM. The junction had 4 bases not matched to a gene; V was cut back by 1 base and J by 5 bases. For the CDR3, the DNA is TGTGCCAGCAGTTTATTCGGGACTAGCGGGAGCGACGAGCAGTACTTC. Protein product: CASSLFGTSGSDEQYF. The complete variable domain, with remaining parts taken from reference TRBV28 and TRBJ2-7, reads DVKVTQSSRYLVKRTGEKVFLECVQDMDHENMFWYRQDPGLGLRLIYFSYDVKMKEKGDIPEGYSVSREKKERFSLILESASTNQTSMYLCASSLFGTSGSDEQYFGPGTRLTVT.

The rearrangement joins TRBV4-1 to TRBJ1-3; 7 nucleotides match TRBD1. Germline V gene data show CDR1 as MGHRA and CDR2 as YSYEKL. The junction had 8 bases not matched to a gene; V was cut back by 4 bases and J by 2 bases. CDR3 size: 16 residues. CDR3 amino acids: CASSLFPGGAGNTIYF. CDR3 coding DNA: TGCGCCAGCAGCCTATTTCCAGGGGGAGCTGGAAACACCATATATTTT.

This clone was observed a single time. V gene TRBV13 combines with J gene TRBJ1-1; D might be TRBD1 (6 bases). The CDR3 covers 14 residues. V was pared by 7 bases and J by 4 bases, with 16 bases between. Germline CDR1 reads PRHDT; CDR2 reads FYEKMQ (reference sequence). CDR3 nucleotides: TGTGCCAGCACCCAGGCGGGGGCTGCCACTGAAGCTTTCTTT. This translates into CASTQAGAATEAFF.

This sequence joins TRBV2 and TRBJ2-3; tentative D call: TRBD1 (6 bases). The CDR3 is 13 residues long. Germline V gene lookup returns CDR1 SNHLY and CDR2 FYNNEI. The V end lost 2 bases, the J end lost 3 bases, and 6 bases lay between the germline ends. This CDR3 is CASSEQGTDTQYF. CDR3 bases: TGTGCCAGCAGTGAACAGGGGACAGATACGCAGTATTTT.

V gene TRBV6-1 combines with J gene TRBJ1-2; 10 positions agree with TRBD1. The trim removed 2 bases at V and 7 bases at J, leaving 7 bases unmatched. Per germline, CDR1 MNHNS and CDR2 SASEGT. The CDR3 is made up of 15 amino acids. As DNA, the CDR3 is TGTGCCAGCAGTGAATTTGGGACAGGGGTCGCTGGCTACACCTTC. Translating gives CASSEFGTGVAGYTF.

The chain is built from TRBV29-1 and TRBJ1-2; 8 bases are shared with TRBD1. The CDR3 extends over 14 amino acids. Per germline, CDR1 SQVTM and CDR2 ANQGSEA. Trimming removed 4 bases from V and 4 bases from J; junction bases left unmatched: 8. The CDR3 is CSVVTGGGGYGYTF. The CDR3 DNA reads TGCAGCGTTGTTACAGGGGGAGGGGGCTATGGCTACACCTTC.

The V gene is TRBV10-3, the J gene TRBJ1-2; 9 nucleotides line up with TRBD1. Germline CDR1 and CDR2: ENHRY and SYGVKD. The CDR3 spans 15 residues. Trimming took 8 bases from V and 5 from J; bases not matched to a gene: 12. This chain's CDR3 is CAILRTGVNLYGYTF. Here the CDR3 DNA reads TGTGCCATCTTGCGGACAGGGGTGAATTTATATGGCTACACCTTC.

CDR3 sequence reads: CASGGASRYEQYF. CDR3 nucleotides: TGTGCCAGCGGGGGGGCCTCGAGATACGAGCAGTACTTC. The J gene is TRBJ2-7, the V gene TRBV6-5; maybe TRBD2 (7 bases). The CDR3 is 13 residues long. V was trimmed by 8 bases and J by 4 bases, leaving 15 bases between them. Germline V CDR1 and CDR2: MNHEY, SVGAGI.

This clone has just one count. The V and J genes are TRBV6-4 and TRBJ2-4, with D maybe TRBD1 (6 bases). V dropped 6 bases and J dropped 8 bases, with 23 bases sitting between them. Germline V gives CDR1 MRHNA, CDR2 SNTAGT. The CDR3 consists of 16 residues. The CDR3 DNA sequence: TGTGCCAGCAGCCCGGTTCGTGACAGGCCCTCTCACATTCAGTACTTC. Translation: CASSPVRDRPSHIQYF.

This clone turned up a few times. The rearrangement uses TRBV10-3 and TRBJ1-1, with 7 bases identical to TRBD1. The length of the CDR3 is 15 residues. Germline-derived CDR1 and CDR2 are ENHRY and SYGVKD. With 2 bases clipped from V and 4 bases from J, the junction kept 7 bases outside the gene matches. The CDR3 nucleotides read TGTGCCATCAGTGAGCAGATGACAGGGAGCACTGAAGCTTTCTTT. It translates to CAISEQMTGSTEAFF.

As for this clone: Since the CDR3 does not end with the conserved phenylalanine or tryptophan, this likely comes from a read error. It is unclear where the CDR3 begins or ends on the DNA, so no DNA is shown, and the CDR3 is as TCRdb lists it. This chain uses TRBV9 with TRBJ1-1; TRBD1 was called by the table and not checked on the DNA. CDR1 is SGDLS, CDR2 YYNGEE, per germline. 13 amino acids form the CDR3, both terminal residues included. CDR3: CASSVDEEGTAGG.

The V gene is TRBV4-1, the J gene TRBJ1-1; unclear D gene. With 4 bases removed from V and 7 bases from J, the gap between germline ends came to 13 bases. The CDR3 has 13 residues. Germline loops: CDR1 MGHRA, CDR2 YSYEKL. The CDR3 sequence is CASSRDIRGEAFF. Written as DNA, the CDR3 is TGCGCCAGCAGCCGCGATATTAGAGGTGAAGCTTTCTTT.

The chain is built from TRBV10-1 and TRBJ1-2, with a weak D call TRBD1 (5 bases). CDR1 is WNHNN and CDR2 is SYGVQD in the germline V gene (reference sequence). Between the trimmed V and J ends, which lost 3 bases and 7 bases, there was a span of 21 bases. This CDR3 comprises 16 residues. This chain's CDR3 is CASSEEPPGRGGGYTF. The CDR3, as DNA: TGCGCCAGCAGTGAAGAACCCCCAGGGAGGGGAGGTGGCTACACCTTC.